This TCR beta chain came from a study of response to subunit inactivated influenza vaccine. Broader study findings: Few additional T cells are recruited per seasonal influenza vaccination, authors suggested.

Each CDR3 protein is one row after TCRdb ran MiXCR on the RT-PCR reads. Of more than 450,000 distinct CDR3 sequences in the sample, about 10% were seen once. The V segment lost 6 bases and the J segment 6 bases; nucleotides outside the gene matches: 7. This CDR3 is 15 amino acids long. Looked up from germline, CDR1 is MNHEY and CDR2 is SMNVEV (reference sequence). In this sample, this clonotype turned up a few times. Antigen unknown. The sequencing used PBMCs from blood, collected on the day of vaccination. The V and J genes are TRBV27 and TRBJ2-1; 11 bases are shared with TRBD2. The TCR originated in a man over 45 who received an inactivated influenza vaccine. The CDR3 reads CASSPDGTSGNEQFF. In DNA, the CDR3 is TGTGCCAGCAGCCCCGACGGGACTAGCGGCAATGAGCAGTTCTTC.